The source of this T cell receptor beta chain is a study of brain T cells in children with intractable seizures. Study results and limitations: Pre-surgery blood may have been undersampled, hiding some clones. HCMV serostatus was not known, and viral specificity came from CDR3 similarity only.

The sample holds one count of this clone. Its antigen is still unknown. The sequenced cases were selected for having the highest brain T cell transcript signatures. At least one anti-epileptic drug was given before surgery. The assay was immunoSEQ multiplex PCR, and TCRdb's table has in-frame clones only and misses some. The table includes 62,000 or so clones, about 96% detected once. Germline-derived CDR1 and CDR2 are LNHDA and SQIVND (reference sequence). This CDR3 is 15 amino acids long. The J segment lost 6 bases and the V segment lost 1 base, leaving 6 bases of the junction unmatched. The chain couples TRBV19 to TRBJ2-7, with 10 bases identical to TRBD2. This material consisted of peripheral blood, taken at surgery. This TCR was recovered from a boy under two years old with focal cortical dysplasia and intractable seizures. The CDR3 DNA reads TGTGCCAGTAGTATAGGACTAGCGGGCTTAAGCGAGCAGTACTTC. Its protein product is CASSIGLAGLSEQYF.